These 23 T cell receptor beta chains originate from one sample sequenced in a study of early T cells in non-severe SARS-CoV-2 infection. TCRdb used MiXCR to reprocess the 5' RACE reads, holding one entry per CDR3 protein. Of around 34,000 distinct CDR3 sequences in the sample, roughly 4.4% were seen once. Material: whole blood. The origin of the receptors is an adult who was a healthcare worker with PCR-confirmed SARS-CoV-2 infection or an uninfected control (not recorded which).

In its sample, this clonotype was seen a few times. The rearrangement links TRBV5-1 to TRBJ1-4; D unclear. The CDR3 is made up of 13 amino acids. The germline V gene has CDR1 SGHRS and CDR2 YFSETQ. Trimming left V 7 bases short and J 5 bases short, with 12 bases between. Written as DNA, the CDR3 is TGCGCCAGCCGACCCAGCCAAAATGAAAAACTGTTTTTT. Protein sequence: CASRPSQNEKLFF. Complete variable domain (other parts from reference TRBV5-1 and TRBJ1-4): KAGVTQTPRYLIKTRGQQVTLSCSPISGHRSVSWYQQTPGQGLQFLFEYFSETQRNKGNFPGRFSGRQFSNSRSEMNVSTLELGDSALYLCASRPSQNEKLFFGSGTQLSVL.

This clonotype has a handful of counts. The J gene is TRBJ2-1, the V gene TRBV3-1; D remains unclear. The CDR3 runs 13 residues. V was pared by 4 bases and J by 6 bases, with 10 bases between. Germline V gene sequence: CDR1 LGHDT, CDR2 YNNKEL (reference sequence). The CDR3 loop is CASSLDRRNEQFF. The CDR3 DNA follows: TGTGCCAGCAGCCTGGACCGACGCAATGAGCAGTTCTTC.

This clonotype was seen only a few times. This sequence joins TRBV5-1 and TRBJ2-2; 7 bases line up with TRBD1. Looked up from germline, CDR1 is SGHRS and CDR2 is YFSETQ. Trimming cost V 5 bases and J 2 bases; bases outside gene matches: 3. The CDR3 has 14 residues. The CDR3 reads CASRGTVNTGELFF. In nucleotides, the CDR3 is TGCGCCAGCAGAGGGACAGTTAACACCGGGGAGCTGTTTTTT.

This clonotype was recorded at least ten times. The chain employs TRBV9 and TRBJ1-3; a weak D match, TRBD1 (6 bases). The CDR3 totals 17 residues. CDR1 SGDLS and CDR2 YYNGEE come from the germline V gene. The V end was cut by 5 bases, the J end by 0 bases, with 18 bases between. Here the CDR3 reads CASSVTGTLASGNTIYF. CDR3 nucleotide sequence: TGTGCCAGCAGTGTTACCGGGACACTTGCCTCTGGAAACACCATATATTTT.

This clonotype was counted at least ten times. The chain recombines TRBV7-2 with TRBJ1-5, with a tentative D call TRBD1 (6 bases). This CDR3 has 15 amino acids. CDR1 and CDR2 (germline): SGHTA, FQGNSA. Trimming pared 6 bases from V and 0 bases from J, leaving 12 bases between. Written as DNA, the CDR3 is TGTGCCAGCAGTCCGGACAGCCTTAGCAATCAGCCCCAGCATTTT. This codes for CASSPDSLSNQPQHF.

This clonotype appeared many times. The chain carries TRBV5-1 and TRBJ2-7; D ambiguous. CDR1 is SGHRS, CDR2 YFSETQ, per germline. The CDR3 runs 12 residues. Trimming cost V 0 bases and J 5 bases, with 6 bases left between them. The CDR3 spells CASSLAMDEQYF. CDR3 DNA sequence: TGCGCCAGCAGCTTGGCCATGGACGAGCAGTACTTC. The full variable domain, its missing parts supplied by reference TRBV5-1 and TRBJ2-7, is KAGVTQTPRYLIKTRGQQVTLSCSPISGHRSVSWYQQTPGQGLQFLFEYFSETQRNKGNFPGRFSGRQFSNSRSEMNVSTLELGDSALYLCASSLAMDEQYFGPGTRLTVT.

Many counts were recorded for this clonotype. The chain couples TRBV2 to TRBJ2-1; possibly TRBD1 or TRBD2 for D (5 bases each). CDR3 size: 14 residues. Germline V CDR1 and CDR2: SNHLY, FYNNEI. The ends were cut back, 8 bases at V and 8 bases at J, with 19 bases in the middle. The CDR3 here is CASDPGFMGDEQFF. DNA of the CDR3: TGTGCCAGCGATCCAGGGTTTATGGGGGATGAGCAGTTCTTC.

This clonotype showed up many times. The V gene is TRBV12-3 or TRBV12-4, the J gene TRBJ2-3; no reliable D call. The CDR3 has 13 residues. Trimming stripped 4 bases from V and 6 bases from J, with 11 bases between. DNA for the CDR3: TGTGCCAGCAGTTGGTGGGCCGCGGATACGCAGTATTTT. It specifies CASSWWAADTQYF.

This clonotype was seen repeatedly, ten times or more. The CDR3 loop reads CASSSGGSYNEQFF. DNA for the CDR3: TGCGCCAGCAGTAGCGGGGGATCCTACAATGAGCAGTTCTTC. The V gene is TRBV10-1, the J gene TRBJ2-1; 8 positions agree with TRBD2. CDR3 length: 14 amino acids. The J segment lost 1 base and the V segment lost 5 bases, leaving 1 base of the junction unmatched. Germline V gene lookup returns CDR1 WNHNN and CDR2 SYGVQD (reference sequence).

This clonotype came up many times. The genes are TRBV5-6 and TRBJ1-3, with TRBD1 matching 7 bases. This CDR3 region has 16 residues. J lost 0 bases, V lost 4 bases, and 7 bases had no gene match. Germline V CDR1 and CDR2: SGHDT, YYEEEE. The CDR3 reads CASSVAGTDSGNTIYF. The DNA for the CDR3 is TGTGCCAGCAGCGTAGCCGGGACAGACTCTGGAAACACCATATATTTT.

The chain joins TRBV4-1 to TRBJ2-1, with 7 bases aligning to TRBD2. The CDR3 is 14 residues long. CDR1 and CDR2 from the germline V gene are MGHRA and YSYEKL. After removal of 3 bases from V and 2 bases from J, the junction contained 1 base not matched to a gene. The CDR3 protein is CASSHLAAYNEQFF. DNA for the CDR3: TGCGCCAGCAGCCATCTAGCGGCCTACAATGAGCAGTTCTTC.

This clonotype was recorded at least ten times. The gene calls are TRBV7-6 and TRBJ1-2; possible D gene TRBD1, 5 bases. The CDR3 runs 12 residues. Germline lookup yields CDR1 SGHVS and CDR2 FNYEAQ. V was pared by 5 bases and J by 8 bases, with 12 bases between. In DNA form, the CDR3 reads TGTGCCAGCAGCGCTACAGGTGACGGCTACACCTTC. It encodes CASSATGDGYTF. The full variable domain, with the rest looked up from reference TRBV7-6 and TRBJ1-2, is GAGVSQSPRYKVTKRGQDVALRCDPISGHVSLYWYRQALGQGPEFLTYFNYEAQQDKSGLPNDRFSAERPEGSISTLTIQRTEQRDSAMYRCASSATGDGYTFGSGTRLTVV.

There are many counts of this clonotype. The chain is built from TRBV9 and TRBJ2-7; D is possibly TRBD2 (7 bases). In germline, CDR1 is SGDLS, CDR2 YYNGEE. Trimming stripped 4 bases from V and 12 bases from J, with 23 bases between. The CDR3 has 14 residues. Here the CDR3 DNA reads TGTGCCAGCAGCACAACTGCGGGGGCCGCTCTTAGGTACTTC. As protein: CASSTTAGAALRYF.

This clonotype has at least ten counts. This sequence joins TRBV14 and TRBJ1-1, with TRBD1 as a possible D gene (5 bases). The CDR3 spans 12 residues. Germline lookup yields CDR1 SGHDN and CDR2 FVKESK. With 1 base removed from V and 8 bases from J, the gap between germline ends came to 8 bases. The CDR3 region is CASSQGGREAFF. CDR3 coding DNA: TGTGCCAGCAGCCAAGGGGGCAGAGAAGCTTTCTTT. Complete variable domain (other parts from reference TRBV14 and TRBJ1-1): EAGVTQFPSHSVIEKGQTVTLRCDPISGHDNLYWYRRVMGKEIKFLLHFVKESKQDESGMPNNRFLAERTGGTYSTLKVQPAELEDSGVYFCASSQGGREAFFGQGTRLTVV.

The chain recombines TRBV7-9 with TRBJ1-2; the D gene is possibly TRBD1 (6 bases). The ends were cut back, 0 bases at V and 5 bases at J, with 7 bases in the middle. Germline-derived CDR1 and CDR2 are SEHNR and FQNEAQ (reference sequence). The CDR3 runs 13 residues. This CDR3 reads CASSLAGAYGYTF. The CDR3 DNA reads TGTGCCAGCAGCTTAGCGGGGGCGTATGGCTACACCTTC.

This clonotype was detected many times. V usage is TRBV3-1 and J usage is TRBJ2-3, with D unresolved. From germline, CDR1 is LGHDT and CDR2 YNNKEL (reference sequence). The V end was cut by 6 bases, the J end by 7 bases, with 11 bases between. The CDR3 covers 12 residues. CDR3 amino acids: CASSQNEYTQYF. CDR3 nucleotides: TGTGCCAGCAGTCAAAATGAATATACGCAGTATTTT.

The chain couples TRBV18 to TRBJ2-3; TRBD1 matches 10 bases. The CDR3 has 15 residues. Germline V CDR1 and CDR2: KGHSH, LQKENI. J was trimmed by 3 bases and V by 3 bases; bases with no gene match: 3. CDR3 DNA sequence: TGTGCCAGCTCACCGGGACAGGGGATAACAGATACGCAGTATTTT. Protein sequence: CASSPGQGITDTQYF.

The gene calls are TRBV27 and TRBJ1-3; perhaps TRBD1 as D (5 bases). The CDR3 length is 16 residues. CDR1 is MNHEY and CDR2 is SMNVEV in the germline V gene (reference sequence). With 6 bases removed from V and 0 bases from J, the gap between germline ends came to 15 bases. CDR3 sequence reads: CASRSLDSISGNTIYF. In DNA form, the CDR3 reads TGTGCCAGCAGATCCCTCGACAGTATCTCTGGAAACACCATATATTTT.

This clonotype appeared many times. In DNA, the CDR3 is TGTGCCAGCAGCTGGGACGGGTACGAGCAGTACTTC. Translation: CASSWDGYEQYF. This chain uses TRBV5-5 with TRBJ2-7; either TRBD1 or TRBD2 may supply D (5 bases each). This CDR3 is built from 12 residues. From germline, CDR1 is SGHKS and CDR2 YYEKEE (reference sequence). With 3 bases removed from V and 4 bases from J, the gap between germline ends came to 8 bases.

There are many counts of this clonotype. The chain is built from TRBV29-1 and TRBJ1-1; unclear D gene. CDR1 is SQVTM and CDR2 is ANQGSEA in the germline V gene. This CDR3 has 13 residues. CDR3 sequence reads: CGTSGSGNTEAFF. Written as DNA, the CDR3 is TGCGGCACATCTGGCTCGGGGAACACTGAAGCTTTCTTT.

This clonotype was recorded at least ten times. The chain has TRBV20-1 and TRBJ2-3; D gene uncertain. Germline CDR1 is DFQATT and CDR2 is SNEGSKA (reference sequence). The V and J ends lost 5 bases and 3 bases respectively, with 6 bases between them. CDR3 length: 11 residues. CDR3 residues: CSASTTDTQYF. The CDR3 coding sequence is TGCAGTGCTTCGACAACAGATACGCAGTATTTT.

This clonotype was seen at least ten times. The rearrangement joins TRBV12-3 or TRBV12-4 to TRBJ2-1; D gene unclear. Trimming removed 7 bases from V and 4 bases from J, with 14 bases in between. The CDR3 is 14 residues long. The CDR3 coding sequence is TGTGCCAGCAAATACCAGGACGGATACAATGAGCAGTTCTTC. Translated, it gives CASKYQDGYNEQFF.

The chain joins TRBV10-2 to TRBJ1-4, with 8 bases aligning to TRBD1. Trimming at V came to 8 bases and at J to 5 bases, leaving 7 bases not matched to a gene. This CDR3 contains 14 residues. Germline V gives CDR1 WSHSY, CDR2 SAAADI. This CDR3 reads CASAFGDRNEKLFF. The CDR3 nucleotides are TGCGCCAGCGCATTCGGGGACAGGAATGAAAAACTGTTTTTT.